These 30 T cell receptor beta chains share one sample of origin, sequenced in a study of cytomegalovirus exposure and HLA in healthy donors. Amplification used 60 Vbeta primers and 13 Jbeta primers. The protocol was immunoSEQ multiplex PCR, while the TCRdb copy is restricted to in-frame clones and leaves out a portion. The top ten clones hold about 7% of a sample with 170,000 or so clones, roughly 80% of them seen once. Sequenced: PBMCs. The receptors here all came from a man in his thirties or forties in good health and CMV-seropositive.

The chain employs TRBV4-3 and TRBJ2-3; a possible D gene is TRBD1 (6 bases). V was shortened by 4 bases and J by 3 bases, with 17 bases between the two germline ends. In germline, CDR1 is LGHNA, CDR2 YSLEER. The CDR3 has 16 residues. The CDR3 loop is CASSPVRGSLTDTQYF. The CDR3 region has the DNA TGCGCCAGCAGCCCAGTCAGGGGCAGCTTGACAGATACGCAGTATTTT.

This chain uses TRBV30 with TRBJ2-1; 13 bases line up with TRBD2. V shed 3 bases and J 8 bases; nucleotides not matched to a gene: 7. The CDR3 spans 15 residues. Germline CDR1 is GTSNPN and CDR2 is SVGIG (reference sequence). CDR3 amino acids: CAWSLRLAGGDEQFF. DNA for the CDR3: TGTGCCTGGAGCCTGAGACTAGCGGGAGGTGATGAGCAGTTCTTC.

Only a few counts were recorded for this clone. CDR3 amino acids: CAWSVQGKEQYF. The CDR3 region has the DNA TGTGCCTGGAGTGTACAGGGTAAGGAGCAGTACTTC. The chain uses TRBV30 and TRBJ2-7, with D perhaps matching TRBD1 (6 bases). The V end lost 0 bases, the J end lost 7 bases, and 10 bases lay between the germline ends. The CDR3 covers 12 residues. CDR1 and CDR2 (germline): GTSNPN, SVGIG (reference sequence).

The sample holds a few counts of this clone. The chain uses TRBV4-2 and TRBJ2-3, with 9 bases lining up with TRBD2. Germline assignment: CDR1 LGHNA and CDR2 YNFKEQ. Losses at the gene ends were 0 bases for V and 2 bases for J; bases not matched to a gene: 24. This CDR3 region has 23 residues. The CDR3 is CASSQDPREVSGSGLYYTDTQYF. DNA of the CDR3: TGTGCCAGCAGCCAAGATCCCAGGGAAGTTAGCGGGAGCGGATTGTATTACACAGATACGCAGTATTTT.

This chain links TRBV2 with TRBJ2-1, with 10 positions matching TRBD2. Germline V gene data show CDR1 as SNHLY and CDR2 as FYNNEI. The CDR3 is made up of 15 amino acids. The ends lost 3 bases at V and 5 bases at J; junction bases unmatched: 4. This CDR3 is CASSEGAGGHNEQFF. For the CDR3, the DNA is TGTGCCAGCAGTGAGGGAGCGGGAGGGCACAATGAGCAGTTCTTC.

The CDR3 is CASSVTGTDTGELFF. CDR3 in DNA: TGTGCCAGCAGCGTCACCGGGACAGACACCGGGGAGCTGTTTTTT. The gene calls are TRBV9 and TRBJ2-2; 7 positions agree with TRBD1. V was pared by 2 bases and J by 3 bases, with 4 bases of the junction left unmatched. The germline CDR1 and CDR2 sequences are SGDLS and YYNGEE. CDR3 length equals 15 residues.

This clone was detected a few times. V gene TRBV19 combines with J gene TRBJ1-1, with TRBD1 as a possible D gene (5 bases). Germline CDR1 is LNHDA and CDR2 is SQIVND (reference sequence). This CDR3 is 14 amino acids long. Trimming removed 3 bases at V and 7 bases at J, with 15 bases between. In nucleotides, the CDR3 is TGTGCCAGTAGTATGGCGACAGAATCCTTTGAAGCTTTCTTT. It is translated as CASSMATESFEAFF.

This chain links TRBV2 with TRBJ2-7; D is unclear. Trimming took 8 bases from V and 0 from J, leaving 11 bases between them. Germline V gene data show CDR1 as SNHLY and CDR2 as FYNNEI. The CDR3 is made up of 13 amino acids. This CDR3 is CASRIDSSYEQYF. DNA for the CDR3: TGTGCCAGCCGGATCGACTCCTCCTACGAGCAGTACTTC.

V gene TRBV5-6 combines with J gene TRBJ2-1; perhaps TRBD1 as D (5 bases). Germline loops: CDR1 SGHDT, CDR2 YYEEEE. V was shortened by 4 bases and J by 12 bases, with 20 bases between the two germline ends. The CDR3 is 14 amino acids. CDR3 amino acids: CASSLGVLVSGQFF. As DNA, the CDR3 is TGTGCCAGCAGCCTAGGGGTGTTGGTCTCAGGGCAGTTCTTC. Full variable domain (remainder filled in from reference TRBV5-6 and TRBJ2-1): DAGVTQSPTHLIKTRGQQVTLRCSPKSGHDTVSWYQQALGQGPQFIFQYYEEEERQRGNFPDRFSGHQFPNYSSELNVNALLLGDSALYLCASSLGVLVSGQFFGPGTRLTVL.

The CDR3 bases are TGCAGCGTTGGGGTTCTCGGGACAGCCCTCGGCGGCTACACCTTC. Protein sequence: CSVGVLGTALGGYTF. V and J are TRBV29-1 and TRBJ1-2; 7 positions agree with TRBD1. Germline CDR1 is SQVTM and CDR2 is ANQGSEA. V gave up 4 bases and J gave up 8 bases; unmatched junction bases: 16. The length of the CDR3 is 15 residues.

The chain is built from TRBV28 and TRBJ1-2; D perhaps matches TRBD1 (5 bases). The germline V gene encodes CDR1 MDHEN and CDR2 SYDVKM. V lost 4 bases and J 3 bases, leaving 30 bases between the germline ends. The CDR3 sequence is 20 residues long. The CDR3 DNA follows: TGTGCCAGCAGTTCCCCCTCCCCCCTGGGTCAGGCGGGGGATCACTATGGCTACACCTTC. It specifies CASSSPSPLGQAGDHYGYTF.

CDR3 residues: CASGPQGLAMYNEQFF. CDR3 nucleotide sequence: TGTGCTAGTGGTCCCCAGGGGCTGGCGATGTACAATGAGCAGTTCTTC. The gene calls are TRBV12-5 and TRBJ2-1; TRBD1 is a possible D gene (6 bases). CDR3 length equals 16 residues. Trimming stripped 5 bases from V and 4 bases from J, with 18 bases between. CDR1 is LGHNT, CDR2 FRNRAP, per germline. The full variable domain, its missing parts supplied by reference TRBV12-5 and TRBJ2-1, is DARVTQTPRHKVTEMGQEVTMRCQPILGHNTVFWYRQTMMQGLELLAYFRNRAPLDDSGMPKDRFSAEMPDATLATLKIQPSEPRDSAVYFCASGPQGLAMYNEQFFGPGTRLTVL.

The chain is built from TRBV2 and TRBJ1-5, with a weak D call TRBD1 (6 bases). V was shortened by 3 bases and J by 3 bases, with 12 bases between the two germline ends. Per germline, CDR1 SNHLY and CDR2 FYNNEI. The CDR3 consists of 15 residues. As DNA, the CDR3 is TGTGCCAGCAGTGAGAGAACAGGGACCAATCAGCCCCAGCATTTT. Translating gives CASSERTGTNQPQHF.

The chain couples TRBV4-2 to TRBJ2-5; D possibly corresponds to TRBD1 (6 bases). The germline V and J ends were trimmed by 0 bases and 5 bases, with 10 bases remaining between them. Germline V gene sequence: CDR1 LGHNA, CDR2 YNFKEQ. The CDR3 covers 14 residues. As DNA, the CDR3 is TGTGCCAGCAGCCAAGATTCGAGGGGGGAGACCCAGTACTTC. It translates to CASSQDSRGETQYF.

V and J are TRBV23-1 and TRBJ1-4, with TRBD1 identical over 8 bases. TRBV23-1 is recorded as an ORF, its role being uncertain. J gave up 4 bases and V 1 base, and 8 bases lay outside the gene matches. CDR3 length: 17 amino acids. CDR3: CASSQLSLGQDNEKLFF. In DNA form, the CDR3 reads TGCGCCAGCAGTCAATTGAGCCTGGGACAGGATAATGAAAAACTGTTTTTT.

As for this clone: The same CDR3 is also encoded by other DNA sequences in this sample. The chain has TRBV9 and TRBJ2-7; the D gene is possibly TRBD2 (6 bases). Trimming pared 0 bases from V and 7 bases from J, leaving 11 bases between. Germline V gene data show CDR1 as SGDLS and CDR2 as YYNGEE. The CDR3 has 13 amino acids. CDR3 nucleotide sequence: TGTGCCAGCAGCGTAGCGGGAGCCGGGGAGCAGTACTTC. Protein sequence: CASSVAGAGEQYF. Full variable domain (missing parts from reference TRBV9 and TRBJ2-7): DSGVTQTPKHLITATGQRVTLRCSPRSGDLSVYWYQQSLDQGLQFLIQYYNGEERAKGNILERFSAQQFPDLHSELNLSSLELGDSALYFCASSVAGAGEQYFGPGTRLTVT.

The chain links TRBV14 to TRBJ2-5; no clear D gene. The CDR3 has 12 amino acids. The germline CDR1 and CDR2 sequences are SGHDN and FVKESK. Deletions cut 1 base from V and 4 bases from J, with 4 bases between. In DNA, the CDR3 is TGTGCCAGCAGCCAAGTAGTAGAGACCCAGTACTTC. This gives the protein CASSQVVETQYF.

The CDR3 DNA is TGTGCCAGTAGTATGGGGCAGGGCGCTAATGAAAAACTGTTTTTT. It specifies CASSMGQGANEKLFF. The chain employs TRBV19 and TRBJ1-4; D possibly corresponds to TRBD1 (5 bases). V lost 3 bases to trimming and J lost 3 bases, with 11 bases between them. The germline V gene has CDR1 LNHDA and CDR2 SQIVND (reference sequence). This CDR3 is 15 amino acids long.

This clone has just a few counts. The chain is built from TRBV18 and TRBJ1-5, with a weak D call TRBD1 (5 bases). The CDR3 sequence is 13 residues long. Germline CDR1 KGHSH, CDR2 LQKENI. V shed 6 bases and J shed 5 bases, with 11 bases lying between them. The chain's CDR3 is CASSSGGDQPQHF. In DNA form, the CDR3 reads TGTGCCAGCTCTTCCGGAGGGGATCAGCCCCAGCATTTT.

V gene TRBV14 combines with J gene TRBJ2-7; 12 positions agree with TRBD2. Unmatched junction bases numbered 4, after V lost 3 bases and J lost 4 bases. The CDR3 sequence is 15 residues long. The germline gives CDR1 SGHDN, CDR2 FVKESK. CDR3 coding DNA: TGTGCCAGCAGCCAGACTAGCGGGAGTGTGTACGAGCAGTACTTC. Its translation: CASSQTSGSVYEQYF.

The chain employs TRBV5-1 and TRBJ1-1, with 9 bases identical to TRBD1. The CDR3 totals 15 residues. The V gene's germline CDR1 is SGHRS and CDR2 YFSETQ. Trimming at V came to 3 bases and at J to 2 bases, leaving 5 bases not matched to a gene. The CDR3 spells CASSWGDRVNTEAFF. CDR3 DNA: TGCGCCAGCAGCTGGGGGGACAGGGTCAACACTGAAGCTTTCTTT. The full variable domain, its missing parts supplied by reference TRBV5-1 and TRBJ1-1, is KAGVTQTPRYLIKTRGQQVTLSCSPISGHRSVSWYQQTPGQGLQFLFEYFSETQRNKGNFPGRFSGRQFSNSRSEMNVSTLELGDSALYLCASSWGDRVNTEAFFGQGTRLTVV.

The chain has TRBV18 and TRBJ2-3; D may be TRBD1 (8 bases). Germline CDR1 and CDR2: KGHSH and LQKENI. V lost 6 bases and J 2 bases, leaving 15 bases between the germline ends. The CDR3 is made up of 15 amino acids. This chain's CDR3 is CASSDREGNTDTQYF. CDR3 bases: TGTGCCAGCTCGGACAGGGAGGGAAACACAGATACGCAGTATTTT.

The chain has TRBV27 and TRBJ2-5, with TRBD1 matching 11 bases. The last part of the DNA fits TRBJ2-7 better; the J call may be wrong. CDR3 size: 14 residues. Germline assignment: CDR1 MNHEY and CDR2 SMNVEV (reference sequence). CDR3 coding DNA: TGTGCCAGCAGTGCGGGGACAGGGGGTTACGAGCAGTACTTC. It is translated as CASSAGTGGYEQYF.

This rearrangement joins TRBV9 to TRBJ2-2; TRBD2 is a possible D gene (6 bases). CDR1 is SGDLS and CDR2 is YYNGEE in the germline V gene. The V gene lost 2 bases and the J gene lost 1 base, with 9 bases spanning the gap. The CDR3 spans 15 residues. CDR3 loop: CASSVGGVNTGELFF. The DNA for the CDR3 is TGTGCCAGCAGCGTGGGCGGGGTGAACACCGGGGAGCTGTTTTTT.

The sample holds a few counts of this clone. The chain has TRBV4-3 and TRBJ1-2; D not certain. Germline values: CDR1 LGHNA, CDR2 YSLEER. V was pared by 2 bases and J by 1 base, with 8 bases between. This CDR3 comprises 14 residues. The CDR3 protein is CASSQWSSNYGYTF. In DNA form, the CDR3 reads TGCGCCAGCAGCCAATGGAGCAGTAACTATGGCTACACCTTC.

The chain joins TRBV27 to TRBJ2-1; no clear D. Trimming cost V 5 bases and J 9 bases, with 14 bases left between them. The V gene's germline CDR1 is MNHEY and CDR2 SMNVEV (reference sequence). The CDR3 extends over 13 amino acids. CDR3 loop: CASSPASDSEQFF. The CDR3 bases are TGTGCCAGCAGTCCTGCCAGCGATAGTGAGCAGTTCTTC.

This chain uses TRBV7-2 with TRBJ2-1; D uncertain. From germline, CDR1 is SGHTA and CDR2 FQGNSA. The CDR3 spans 18 residues. V was trimmed by 5 bases and J by 0 bases, leaving 20 bases between them. CDR3 nucleotides: TGTGCCAGCAGCCAGCCGCCCAAAAGCGTGGGCTCCTACAATGAGCAGTTCTTC. Protein: CASSQPPKSVGSYNEQFF.

The chain combines TRBV6-1 with TRBJ2-7; D is undetermined. V was pared by 1 base and J by 0 bases, with 13 bases between. CDR3 length: 16 amino acids. Per the germline V gene, CDR1 is MNHNS and CDR2 is SASEGT. This chain's CDR3 is CASSEDYNPVSYEQYF. The CDR3 region has the DNA TGTGCCAGCAGTGAAGACTACAACCCTGTCTCCTACGAGCAGTACTTC.

The chain combines TRBV28 with TRBJ1-1; D not resolved. Trimming took 7 bases from V and 0 from J, leaving 18 bases between them. The CDR3 is 16 residues long. Germline V gene sequence: CDR1 MDHEN, CDR2 SYDVKM. The CDR3 spells CASTERRGYLNTEAFF. The CDR3 DNA sequence: TGTGCCAGCACCGAACGTCGGGGTTACTTGAACACTGAAGCTTTCTTT.

In this sample, this clone turned up once. This rearrangement joins TRBV9 to TRBJ1-2; possible D gene TRBD1, 6 bases. The V gene lost 8 bases and the J gene lost 3 bases, with 17 bases spanning the gap. The CDR3 extends over 14 amino acids. Per germline, CDR1 SGDLS and CDR2 YYNGEE. The DNA of the CDR3 is TGTGCCAGTGCCGGGGGGCGCTTCGACTATGGCTACACCTTC. Protein sequence: CASAGGRFDYGYTF.